The source of this T cell receptor (beta chain) is a study of CD8+ T cells in alopecia areata. Overall study: Tofacitinib dosing lasted 6 to 18 months, which was then followed by 6 months off drug.

The researchers isolated CD4+ and CD8+ T cells from PBMCs by sorting. The ends were cut back, 0 bases at V and 3 bases at J, with 5 bases in the middle. The CDR3 runs 13 residues. Germline V gene data show CDR1 as SGHDT and CDR2 as YYEEEE. cDNA serving as the sequencing template came from extracted, reverse transcribed RNA. Data came from immunoSEQ multiplex PCR; TCRdb stores just in-frame clones and leaves some out. The data contain hundreds of thousands of clones, approximately 52% of them seen just once; the ten biggest clones take up 0.45%. In the case of this clone: Its antigen is not identified.

Study-level points and caveats: Lesional scalp displayed greater clonality than normal scalp, most notably in alopecia totalis/universalis.

The sequencing used CD4+ T cells sorted from blood, collected at week 0. The receptor was isolated from a human donor with alopecia areata. This rearrangement joins TRBV5-6 to TRBJ2-3; unclear D gene. CDR3 nucleotides: TGTGCCAGCAGCTTGGTCGAAACAGATACGCAGTATTTT. Its translation: CASSLVETDTQYF.